This T cell receptor beta chain came from a study of T cell repertoires in ileal Crohn's disease. Adults with ileal or ileocolonic Crohn's disease and an indication for resection were eligible. This CDR3 is built from 14 residues. Germline lookup yields CDR1 SGHRS and CDR2 YFSETQ. Trimming pared 1 base from V and 5 bases from J, leaving 13 bases between. This clone turned up a few times. Only in-frame clones appear in the TCRdb table, and some are missing; sequencing was by immunoSEQ multiplex PCR. The sample has 8,600 or so clones; around 78% are singletons. This TCR was recovered from an adult with Crohn's disease. The V call is TRBV5-1, the J call TRBJ2-7, with a possible D match to TRBD1 (6 bases). The sample comprised ileal tissue. The CDR3 coding sequence is TGCGCCAGCAGCTTGAGGGGGACAAACGACGAGCAGTACTTC. Translated, it gives CASSLRGTNDEQYF.